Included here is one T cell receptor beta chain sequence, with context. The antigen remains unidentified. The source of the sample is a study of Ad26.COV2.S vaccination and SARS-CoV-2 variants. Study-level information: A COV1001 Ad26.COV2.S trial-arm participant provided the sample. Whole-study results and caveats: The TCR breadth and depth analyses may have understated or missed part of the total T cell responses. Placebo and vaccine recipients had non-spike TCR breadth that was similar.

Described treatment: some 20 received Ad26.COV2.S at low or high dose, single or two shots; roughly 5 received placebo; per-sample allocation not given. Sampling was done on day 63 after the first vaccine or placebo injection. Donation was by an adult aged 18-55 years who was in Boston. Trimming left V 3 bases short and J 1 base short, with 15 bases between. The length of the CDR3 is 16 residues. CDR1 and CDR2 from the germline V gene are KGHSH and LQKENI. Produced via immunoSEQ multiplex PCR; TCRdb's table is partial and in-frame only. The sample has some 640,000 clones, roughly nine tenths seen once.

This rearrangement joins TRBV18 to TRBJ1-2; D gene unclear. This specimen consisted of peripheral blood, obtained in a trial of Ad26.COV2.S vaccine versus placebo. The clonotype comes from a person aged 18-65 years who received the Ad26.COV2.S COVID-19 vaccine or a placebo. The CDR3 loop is CASSPQEAVINYGYTF. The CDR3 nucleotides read TGTGCCAGCTCACCGCAGGAAGCCGTTATTAACTATGGCTACACCTTC.